This T cell receptor beta chain was identified in a study of T cells in Graves' hyperthyroidism and ophthalmopathy. Germline loops: CDR1 MDHEN, CDR2 SYDVKM. The CDR3 has 13 residues. Trimming cost V 3 bases and J 1 base, with 6 bases left between them. The CDR3 regions of TCR beta were amplified from RNA transcripts. First-round RT-PCR with HTBI primers amplified the TCR CDR3 region. TCRdb called the multiplex PCR reads again in MiXCR, with one record for every CDR3 protein. The sample consists of about 100,000 distinct CDR3 sequences, 16% of them appearing once. The J gene is TRBJ1-1, the V gene TRBV28; D not resolved. This receptor was obtained from a woman aged 45 to 65 with Graves' hyperthyroidism. Sequenced sample: blood. CDR3: CASSFTGNTEAFF. Here the CDR3 DNA reads TGTGCCAGCAGTTTTACGGGGAACACTGAAGCTTTCTTT.